This is a list of T cell receptor beta chains from one sample in a study of blood T cell repertoires in COVID-19. Generated by immunoSEQ multiplex PCR, the TCRdb table keeps only in-frame clones and is missing some. This sample yields over 150,000 clones, of which around 82% are seen a single time; over 2% belongs to the top ten. The sample consisted of peripheral blood. Receptors were obtained from a woman aged 80 or older with acute or convalescent COVID-19. Both conserved end residues are part of each CDR3. A D gene is named only where the DNA matches it firmly. Not every row has a clone size; where given, it reads once, few, many or a size class.

abundance | j_gene | d_gene | v_gene | CDR3aa | CDR3nt
. | TRBJ1-5 | TRBD1 | TRBV19 | CATNRDRYQPQHF | TGTGCCACCAACCGGGACAGGTATCAGCCCCAGCATTTT
once | TRBJ1-2 | . | TRBV2 | CASSEGTDGYTF | TGTGCCAGCAGTGAGGGCACAGACGGCTACACCTTC
once | TRBJ1-1 | . | TRBV29-1 | CSVGRGPEAFF | TGCAGCGTTGGCAGGGGTCCTGAAGCTTTCTTT
once | TRBJ2-2 | . | TRBV25-1 | CASSEYRGTANTGELFF | TGTGCCAGCAGTGAATATCGGGGGACAGCGAACACCGGGGAGCTGTTTTTT
. | TRBJ2-7 | TRBD2 | TRBV6-2/TRBV6-3 | CASSYVQRDLYF | TGTGCCAGCAGTTATGTCCAGCGGGACCTTTACTTC
. | TRBJ1-4 | TRBD1 | TRBV23-1 | CATLTGENEKLFF | TGCGCCACCCTGACAGGGGAAAATGAAAAACTGTTTTTT
. | TRBJ2-2 | TRBD2 | TRBV6-4 | CASSATSGGANTGELFF | TGTGCCAGCAGTGCCACTAGCGGGGGGGCGAACACCGGGGAGCTGTTTTTT
. | TRBJ1-1 | . | TRBV5-1 | CASSPTGLTNTEAFF | TGCGCCAGCAGCCCGACGGGACTGACGAACACTGAAGCTTTCTTT
few | TRBJ2-7 | TRBD1 | TRBV6-5 | CAPLGQNHEQYF | TGTGCCCCCCTGGGACAGAACCACGAGCAGTACTTC
. | TRBJ2-7 | TRBD2 | TRBV5-1 | CASSPGLAGDDEQYF | TGCGCCAGCAGCCCGGGGCTAGCGGGAGACGACGAGCAGTACTTC
many | TRBJ1-4 | . | TRBV10-2 | CASRGTASNEKLFF | TGCGCCAGTCGGGGGACGGCGTCTAATGAAAAACTGTTTTTT
once | TRBJ2-2 | TRBD1 | TRBV5-4 | CASSSTGYPGELFF | TGTGCCAGCAGCTCGACAGGGTACCCCGGGGAGCTGTTTTTT
. | TRBJ2-3 | TRBD2 | TRBV11-2 | CASSPSGRAPDTQYF | TGTGCCAGCAGCCCCAGCGGGAGGGCTCCAGATACGCAGTATTTT
. | TRBJ2-6 | . | TRBV19 | CASSTRLDRKANVLTF | TGTGCCAGTAGTACCCGATTGGACAGAAAGGCCAACGTCCTGACTTTC
. | TRBJ2-5 | . | TRBV2 | CASRDSGHLQETQYF | TGTGCCAGCAGAGATTCGGGACACCTCCAAGAGACCCAGTACTTC
few | TRBJ2-5 | TRBD2 | TRBV7-2 | CASSPLAGLETQYF | TGTGCCAGCAGCCCACTAGCGGGGTTGGAGACCCAGTACTTC
few | TRBJ2-2 | . | TRBV7-9 | CASSFRENTGELFF | TGTGCCAGCAGCTTCAGGGAGAACACCGGGGAGCTGTTTTTT
. | TRBJ2-1 | TRBD2 | TRBV5-6 | CASSAPGLALHNEQFF | TGTGCCAGCAGCGCGCCGGGACTAGCGTTACACAATGAGCAGTTCTTC
. | TRBJ2-6 | TRBD1 | TRBV9 | CASSVEGAGANVLTF | TGTGCCAGCAGCGTAGAGGGGGCAGGGGCCAACGTCCTGACTTTC